A selection of T cell receptor beta chains follows, all from one sample in a study of blood T cell repertoires in COVID-19. This table comes from immunoSEQ multiplex PCR, and its TCRdb copy is limited to in-frame clones, with some not included. This table has approximately 110,000 clones, approximately 88% appearing once. Sequencing was performed on peripheral blood. These receptors originate from a woman in her seventies with acute or convalescent COVID-19. Both conserved end residues are part of each CDR3. The D gene is left open where the match is weak. A clone size is listed for some rows: how often the clone was seen (once, few, many), or a class if it is expanded.

clone size	V gene	D gene	J gene	CDR3 length	CDR3 protein	CDR3 DNA
NA	TRBV18	NA	TRBJ2-1	16	CASSPPEARSYNEQFF	TGTGCCAGCTCACCACCGGAGGCACGCTCCTACAATGAGCAGTTCTTC
NA	TRBV5-1	TRBD1	TRBJ1-1	14	CASSLTQGATEAFF	TGCGCCAGCAGCCTAACACAGGGGGCAACTGAAGCTTTCTTT
few	TRBV6-1	NA	TRBJ1-2	13	CASSEGLRVGYTF	TGTGCCAGCAGTGAGGGCCTCCGTGTGGGCTACACCTTC
NA	TRBV27	NA	TRBJ1-3	15	CASSLSAGTGNTIYF	TGTGCCAGCAGTTTATCGGCGGGAACTGGAAACACCATATATTTT
NA	TRBV5-1	TRBD1	TRBJ1-1	16	CASSLATGAGNTEAFF	TGCGCCAGCAGCTTGGCTACAGGGGCGGGGAACACTGAAGCTTTCTTT
once	TRBV28	TRBD2	TRBJ2-5	15	CASTPIAGGPGTQYF	TGTGCCAGCACCCCAATAGCGGGAGGGCCAGGGACCCAGTACTTC
NA	TRBV6-5	TRBD2	TRBJ2-3	15	CASSRAGERTDTQYF	TGTGCCAGCAGCCGAGCGGGAGAGCGCACAGATACGCAGTATTTT
few	TRBV3-1/TRBV3-2	TRBD1	TRBJ1-5	15	CASSLGTGGNQPQHF	TGTGCCAGCAGCCTCGGGACAGGGGGAAATCAGCCCCAGCATTTT
NA	TRBV5-4	TRBD1	TRBJ2-7	15	CASSLTTGGLYEQYF	TGTGCCAGCAGCCTAACGACAGGGGGCTTGTACGAGCAGTACTTC
NA	TRBV5-1	TRBD2	TRBJ2-1	15	CASSSTSGGYNEQFF	TGCGCCAGCAGCTCCACTTCGGGGGGCTACAATGAGCAGTTCTTC
NA	TRBV19	NA	TRBJ1-1	13	CASSPMGGTEAFF	TGTGCCAGTAGTCCAATGGGAGGCACTGAAGCTTTCTTT
few	TRBV7-3	TRBD2	TRBJ2-7	15	CASSSSGRNSYEQYF	TGTGCCAGCAGCTCCAGCGGGAGGAACTCCTACGAGCAGTACTTC
few	TRBV5-6	NA	TRBJ1-2	14	CASSLGRADYGYTF	TGTGCCAGCAGCTTGGGCAGGGCGGACTATGGCTACACCTTC
NA	TRBV6-2/TRBV6-3	TRBD2	TRBJ2-7	15	CASSLSGGIPGEQYF	TGTGCCAGCAGCCTTAGCGGGGGGATCCCTGGGGAGCAGTACTTC
NA	TRBV10-3	TRBD2	TRBJ2-5	17	CAISVAMSSGKGETQYF	TGTGCCATCAGCGTGGCGATGTCTAGCGGGAAAGGAGAGACCCAGTACTTC
NA	TRBV10-2	NA	TRBJ1-2	14	CASSESTANYGYTF	TGCGCCAGCAGTGAGTCCACAGCTAACTATGGCTACACCTTC
NA	TRBV19	NA	TRBJ1-4	13	CASRDDWAEKLFF	TGTGCCAGTAGAGATGATTGGGCTGAAAAACTGTTTTTT
NA	TRBV3-1/TRBV3-2	TRBD1	TRBJ2-3	15	CASSQWGQGGDTQYF	TGTGCCAGCAGCCAATGGGGACAGGGTGGAGATACGCAGTATTTT
few	TRBV4-2	NA	TRBJ2-2	13	CASSQAGGGELFF	TGTGCCAGCAGCCAAGCCGGGGGCGGGGAGCTGTTTTTT
NA	TRBV7-3	NA	TRBJ1-1	14	CASSPQSGDTEAFF	TGTGCCAGCAGCCCCCAGTCGGGGGACACTGAAGCTTTCTTT
few	TRBV18	TRBD1	TRBJ1-1	16	CASSGRGHDLNTEAFF	TGTGCCAGCTCAGGTAGGGGGCATGATCTGAACACTGAAGCTTTCTTT
NA	TRBV19	TRBD1	TRBJ2-7	14	CASDPGQVSYEQYF	TGTGCCAGTGACCCGGGACAGGTTTCTTACGAGCAGTACTTC
NA	TRBV28	NA	TRBJ1-5	14	CASATGQGWQPQHF	TGTGCCAGCGCCACTGGGCAGGGGTGGCAGCCCCAGCATTTT
few	TRBV5-1	TRBD1	TRBJ1-6	15	CASSLEGAPNSPLHF	TGCGCCAGCAGCTTGGAGGGGGCGCCTAATTCACCCCTCCACTTT
NA	TRBV6-5	NA	TRBJ2-7	13	CASSRRTDYEQYF	TGTGCCAGCAGCAGAAGGACAGACTACGAGCAGTACTTC
NA	TRBV11-2	NA	TRBJ1-4	16	CASSPTGGDVGEKLFF	TGTGCCAGCAGCCCCACAGGCGGGGATGTAGGTGAAAAACTGTTTTTT